The 24 T cell receptor beta chains below were found in one sample sequenced in a study of technical replicates of blood from several donors. The assay was immunoSEQ multiplex PCR, and TCRdb's table has in-frame clones only and misses some. The table shows about 56,000 clones, with 93% occurring only once. The sequenced material came from PBMCs. The receptors stem from a human donor in good health. Some clones in this sample may be carry-over from other donors' samples.

The rearrangement uses TRBV5-4 and TRBJ2-1; 16 bases align to TRBD2. The J segment lost 8 bases and the V segment lost 4 bases, leaving 3 bases of the junction unmatched. Germline lookup yields CDR1 SGHNT and CDR2 YYREEE (reference sequence). The CDR3 contains 15 residues. DNA of the CDR3: TGTGCCAGCAGCCGGGGACTAGCGGGAGGGGATGAGCAGTTCTTC. This codes for CASSRGLAGGDEQFF.

J is TRBJ2-7 and V is TRBV30, with TRBD2 identical over 7 bases. This CDR3 has 14 residues. Trimming removed 5 bases from V and 2 bases from J; junction bases left unmatched: 9. From germline, CDR1 is GTSNPN and CDR2 SVGIG (reference sequence). The CDR3 region has the DNA TGTGCCTGGGGGTCCGGGGGGTATACCTACGAGCAGTACTTC. The encoded protein is CAWGSGGYTYEQYF. Looking up the rest from reference TRBV30 and TRBJ2-7 gives the full variable domain: SQTIHQWPATLVQPVGSPLSLECTVEGTSNPNLYWYRQAAGRGLQLLFYSVGIGQISSEVPQNLSASRPQDRQFILSSKKLLLSDSGFYLCAWGSGGYTYEQYFGPGTRLTVT.

This chain connects TRBV7-2 to TRBJ1-2; D remains ambiguous. Germline values: CDR1 SGHTA, CDR2 FQGNSA. Trimming stripped 5 bases from V and 4 bases from J, with 17 bases between. The CDR3 runs 15 residues. The CDR3 nucleotides are TGTGCCAGCAGCATAACTACAATTACCCCCTATGGCTACACCTTC. Translating it yields CASSITTITPYGYTF.

This clone was observed once. The chain recombines TRBV9 with TRBJ1-1, with TRBD1 matching 8 bases. This CDR3 is 14 amino acids long. Per the germline V gene, CDR1 is SGDLS and CDR2 is YYNGEE. J gave up 3 bases and V 0 bases, and 1 base lay outside the gene matches. The CDR3 DNA sequence: TGTGCCAGCAGCGTAGCAGGGGGCTACACTGAAGCTTTCTTT. It yields the protein CASSVAGGYTEAFF.

The gene calls are TRBV7-8 and TRBJ1-4; the D gene is possibly TRBD1 (5 bases). The length of the CDR3 is 14 residues. Germline CDR1 SGHVS, CDR2 FQNEAQ. V dropped 3 bases and J dropped 6 bases, with 11 bases sitting between them. CDR3 sequence: CASSFFGGDEKLFF. The CDR3 region has the DNA TGTGCCAGCAGCTTTTTCGGGGGGGATGAAAAACTGTTTTTT.

The V gene is TRBV7-9, the J gene TRBJ1-6; D is unclear. This CDR3 comprises 15 residues. Trimming stripped 5 bases from V and 5 bases from J, with 13 bases between. Germline-derived CDR1 and CDR2 are SEHNR and FQNEAQ (reference sequence). Here the CDR3 DNA reads TGTGCCAGCAGCCCCGGCGGACTAAATAATTCACCCCTCCACTTT. It is translated as CASSPGGLNNSPLHF.

This clone was seen just once. The V and J genes are TRBV29-1 and TRBJ2-1; D might be TRBD2 (5 bases). Per the germline V gene, CDR1 is SQVTM and CDR2 is ANQGSEA. The CDR3 is 12 residues long. Trimming took off 7 bases at V and 4 bases at J, with 11 bases between the two ends. The CDR3 reads CSAGREYNEQFF. The CDR3 bases are TGCAGCGCCGGACGGGAATACAATGAGCAGTTCTTC.

This rearrangement joins TRBV11-2 to TRBJ1-1; TRBD1 is a possible D gene (6 bases). V lost 5 bases, J lost 4 bases, and 14 bases lay in between. The CDR3 is 14 residues long. Germline V gene sequence: CDR1 SGHAT, CDR2 FQNNGV. The CDR3 nucleotides are TGTGCCAGCAGCATTCCGGGACAATTCACTGAAGCTTTCTTT. Translated: CASSIPGQFTEAFF.

The rearrangement joins TRBV28 to TRBJ1-2; D may be TRBD1 (5 bases). The germline CDR1 and CDR2 sequences are MDHEN and SYDVKM. The CDR3 is 17 amino acids. The germline V and J ends were trimmed by 2 bases and 4 bases, with 20 bases remaining between them. The CDR3 DNA is TGTGCCAGCAGTTTAGCAACACCCGAGGGGACTTCCTATGGCTACACCTTC. Translating it yields CASSLATPEGTSYGYTF.

J is TRBJ1-2 and V is TRBV11-1; 8 bases fit TRBD1. The CDR3 is 16 amino acids. Germline values: CDR1 SGHAT, CDR2 FQDESV (reference sequence). Trimming removed 5 bases from V and 8 bases from J; junction bases left unmatched: 16. CDR3 coding DNA: TGTGCCAGCAGCCGACACCAGACAGGGGCCGCGGAAGGCTACACCTTC. Protein: CASSRHQTGAAEGYTF. Together with reference TRBV11-1 and TRBJ1-2, the CDR3 gives the full variable domain: EAEVAQSPRYKITEKSQAVAFWCDPISGHATLYWYRQILGQGPELLVQFQDESVVDDSQLPKDRFSAERLKGVDSTLKIQPAELGDSAMYLCASSRHQTGAAEGYTFGSGTRLTVV.

The J gene is TRBJ2-7, the V gene TRBV14; TRBD1 is a possible D gene (6 bases). The germline gives CDR1 SGHDN, CDR2 FVKESK. CDR3 size: 14 residues. V was cut by 4 bases and J by 7 bases, with 17 bases left in between. The CDR3, as DNA: TGTGCCAGCAGCCGCCGGGACACCTTTGGAGAGCAGTACTTC. This translates into CASSRRDTFGEQYF.

The chain links TRBV2 to TRBJ1-5, with a tentative D call TRBD1 (6 bases). This CDR3 contains 16 residues. The germline CDR1 and CDR2 sequences are SNHLY and FYNNEI. V shed 6 bases and J shed 4 bases, with 19 bases lying between them. The CDR3 sequence is CASREPGTSANQPQHF. The CDR3 DNA sequence: TGTGCCAGCAGGGAACCCGGGACATCTGCTAATCAGCCCCAGCATTTT.

This chain links TRBV27 with TRBJ1-6, with 9 bases lining up with TRBD1. The junction had 11 bases not matched to a gene; V was cut back by 6 bases and J by 11 bases. This CDR3 region has 15 residues. Germline V gene data show CDR1 as MNHEY and CDR2 as SMNVEV (reference sequence). In DNA, the CDR3 is TGTGCCAGCAGGACGGCAGGACAGGGGATGACACCCCTCCACTTT. Encoded protein: CASRTAGQGMTPLHF.

CDR3 in amino acids: CASSQSRNTDTQYF. Here the CDR3 DNA reads TGCGCCAGCAGCCAATCCAGGAACACAGATACGCAGTATTTT. The genes are TRBV4-3 and TRBJ2-3; no reliable D call. V dropped 2 bases and J dropped 2 bases, with 8 bases sitting between them. The CDR3 totals 14 residues. Per the germline V gene, CDR1 is LGHNA and CDR2 is YSLEER.

This chain links TRBV4-1 with TRBJ1-3; TRBD1 aligns across 8 bases. With 4 bases clipped from V and 1 base from J, the junction kept 3 bases outside the gene matches. CDR1 and CDR2 (germline): MGHRA, YSYEKL. There are 15 residues in the CDR3. CDR3 loop: CASSPQGASGNTIYF. In DNA, the CDR3 is TGCGCCAGCAGCCCCCAGGGGGCTTCTGGAAACACCATATATTTT.

This clone was detected only a few times. J is TRBJ1-1 and V is TRBV12-1; the tabulated D call, TRBD1, remains unverified against the DNA. TRBV12-1 constitutes a pseudogene. There are 17 residues in the CDR3. This CDR3 is CASTLHGKGGMNTEAFF. The CDR3 region has the DNA TGTGCCAGCACCCTGCATGGAAAAGGGGGCATGAACACTGAAGCTTTCTTT.

V and J are TRBV19 and TRBJ2-3, with 13 bases lining up with TRBD2. J lost 7 bases, V lost 3 bases, and 4 bases had no gene match. This CDR3 comprises 15 residues. From germline, CDR1 is LNHDA and CDR2 SQIVND (reference sequence). The CDR3 sequence is CASSIEGLAGYTQYF. DNA of the CDR3: TGTGCCAGTAGTATTGAGGGACTAGCGGGATATACGCAGTATTTT. Full variable domain (outside the CDR3, taken from reference TRBV19 and TRBJ2-3): DGGITQSPKYLFRKEGQNVTLSCEQNLNHDAMYWYRQDPGQGLRLIYYSQIVNDFQKGDIAEGYSVSREKKESFPLTVTSAQKNPTAFYLCASSIEGLAGYTQYFGPGTRLTVL.

The rearrangement links TRBV7-3 to TRBJ2-3; 8 bases agree with TRBD2. Germline V gene data show CDR1 as SGHTA and CDR2 as FQGTGA. J was trimmed by 5 bases and V by 1 base; bases with no gene match: 8. The CDR3 contains 16 residues. DNA for the CDR3: TGTGCCAGCAGCTTAAGGGTCGGGGGGGCAGGAGATACGCAGTATTTT. This translates into CASSLRVGGAGDTQYF.

The table lists this clone with a count of one. The gene calls are TRBV4-3 and TRBJ2-2; possible D gene TRBD2, 6 bases. Germline V CDR1 and CDR2: LGHNA, YSLEER. Trimming stripped 2 bases from V and 2 bases from J, with 15 bases between. This CDR3 contains 17 residues. CDR3 bases: TGCGCCAGCAGCCAAATTTGGGGGAGGATCAACACCGGGGAGCTGTTTTTT. Translated: CASSQIWGRINTGELFF.

The rearrangement joins TRBV2 to TRBJ2-1; 13 positions agree with TRBD2. The CDR3 covers 15 residues. The J segment lost 8 bases and the V segment lost 4 bases, leaving 5 bases of the junction unmatched. Germline values: CDR1 SNHLY, CDR2 FYNNEI. CDR3 residues: CASSVGTSGIYEQFF. The CDR3, as DNA: TGTGCCAGCAGTGTTGGGACTAGCGGGATCTATGAGCAGTTCTTC.

This chain joins TRBV4-1 and TRBJ1-5; D gene uncertain. Germline V gene sequence: CDR1 MGHRA, CDR2 YSYEKL. The CDR3 runs to 13 residues. Trimming removed 0 bases from V and 7 bases from J, with 7 bases in between. The CDR3, as DNA: TGCGCCAGCAGCCAAGAGAGTCGACAGCCCCAGCATTTT. This gives the protein CASSQESRQPQHF.

The chain carries TRBV19 and TRBJ2-3; 8 nucleotides match TRBD2. The germline V gene has CDR1 LNHDA and CDR2 SQIVND (reference sequence). V lost 8 bases, J lost 3 bases, and 13 bases stayed unmatched. The CDR3 runs to 16 residues. CDR3 sequence: CASRVAAGGRTDTQYF. For the CDR3, the DNA is TGTGCCAGTCGTGTCGCGGCGGGAGGTAGGACAGATACGCAGTATTTT.

The CDR3 DNA reads as TGTGCCAGCAGCTCGGGACAGGGATCAAGATACACCTTC. This codes for CASSSGQGSRYTF. The rearrangement joins TRBV7-9 to TRBJ1-2, with 9 bases fitting TRBD1. J lost 11 bases, V lost 4 bases, and 8 bases had no gene match. The CDR3 length is 13 residues. CDR1 and CDR2 (germline): SEHNR, FQNEAQ (reference sequence). Full variable domain (remainder filled in from reference TRBV7-9 and TRBJ1-2): DTGVSQNPRHKITKRGQNVTFRCDPISEHNRLYWYRQTLGQGPEFLTYFQNEAQLEKSRLLSDRFSAERPKGSFSTLEIQRTEQGDSAMYLCASSSGQGSRYTFGSGTRLTVV.

J is TRBJ2-5 and V is TRBV7-2; a possible D gene is TRBD2 (6 bases). The germline V gene has CDR1 SGHTA and CDR2 FQGNSA. This CDR3 comprises 13 residues. V was shortened by 1 base and J by 5 bases, with 8 bases between the two germline ends. The CDR3 protein is CASSLGGRETQYF. The CDR3 DNA reads as TGTGCCAGCAGCTTAGGTGGGAGGGAGACCCAGTACTTC.